Each of the 15 T cell receptor beta chains below was sequenced from the same sample in a study of identical twins. TCRdb re-analysed the 5' RACE reads in MiXCR, keeping a single row per CDR3 protein. The table has hundreds of thousands of distinct CDR3 sequences, approximately 20% seen once. The same sample was also used in a study of yellow fever vaccine responses in identical twins.

Sequencing input: CD4+ T cells sorted from blood. All receptors derive from a woman younger than 35 in good health.

This clonotype was counted a few times. The V call is TRBV12-3 or TRBV12-4, the J call TRBJ1-1; the D gene is possibly TRBD1 (5 bases). The CDR3 runs to 14 residues. With 5 bases removed from V and 8 bases from J, the gap between germline ends came to 18 bases. The CDR3 region is CASSLPGRRYEAFF. In DNA form, the CDR3 reads TGTGCCAGCAGTCTGCCGGGACGTAGGTACGAAGCTTTCTTT.

This chain links TRBV10-3 with TRBJ2-5, with 8 bases lining up with TRBD1. Germline CDR1 ENHRY, CDR2 SYGVKD. The V and J ends lost 7 bases and 1 base, in that order; junction bases with no gene match: 2. CDR3 length: 13 residues. In nucleotides, the CDR3 is TGTGCCATCATGGACAGGGCCCAAGAGACCCAGTACTTC. It yields the protein CAIMDRAQETQYF.

This clonotype turned up a few times. This chain joins TRBV12-3 or TRBV12-4 and TRBJ1-2, with TRBD1 as a possible D gene (6 bases). This CDR3 has 14 residues. Trimming took off 5 bases at V and 4 bases at J, with 14 bases between the two ends. Here the CDR3 DNA reads TGTGCCAGCAGTCCCGGACAGAAAAGCTATGGCTACACCTTC. It yields the protein CASSPGQKSYGYTF.

V is TRBV20-1 and J is TRBJ2-7, with no clear D. Germline V lookup: CDR1 DFQATT, CDR2 SNEGSKA (reference sequence). Deletions cut 3 bases from V and 3 bases from J, with 6 bases between. The CDR3 loop spans 11 amino acids. CDR3 DNA sequence: TGCAGTGCTAGGGTCGGCTACGAGCAGTACGTC. The encoded protein is CSARVGYEQYV.

The V gene is TRBV20-1, the J gene TRBJ2-3, with 9 positions matching TRBD1. The CDR3 totals 15 residues. The J segment lost 0 bases and the V segment lost 4 bases, leaving 5 bases of the junction unmatched. CDR1 is DFQATT and CDR2 is SNEGSKA in the germline V gene (reference sequence). In DNA form, the CDR3 reads TGCAGTGCTACCCTGGGACAGGGAAGCACAGATACGCAGTATTTT. It yields the protein CSATLGQGSTDTQYF.

The chain joins TRBV12-5 to TRBJ2-3; D is undetermined. The CDR3 covers 14 residues. Germline CDR1 reads LGHNT; CDR2 reads FRNRAP. V dropped 3 bases and J dropped 1 base, with 8 bases sitting between them. The DNA for the CDR3 is TGTGCTAGTGGTTTAGAAGTTGGCACAGATACGCAGTATTTT. Its protein is CASGLEVGTDTQYF. The complete variable domain, with remaining parts taken from reference TRBV12-5 and TRBJ2-3, reads DARVTQTPRHKVTEMGQEVTMRCQPILGHNTVFWYRQTMMQGLELLAYFRNRAPLDDSGMPKDRFSAEMPDATLATLKIQPSEPRDSAVYFCASGLEVGTDTQYFGPGTRLTVL.

The chain employs TRBV5-1 and TRBJ2-5; TRBD1 might be the D (5 bases). V lost 6 bases and J lost 2, with 14 bases in between. The CDR3 runs 14 residues. CDR1 and CDR2 from the germline V gene are SGHRS and YFSETQ. The CDR3 loop is CASTPTGPQETQYF. Written as DNA, the CDR3 is TGCGCCAGCACCCCTACAGGACCACAAGAGACCCAGTACTTC.

This clonotype has a handful of counts. V and J are TRBV3-1 and TRBJ2-2; D remains unclear. Germline V CDR1 and CDR2: LGHDT, YNNKEL (reference sequence). The V end was cut by 0 bases, the J end by 1 base, with 9 bases between. This CDR3 has 16 amino acids. Here the CDR3 DNA reads TGTGCCAGCAGCCAAGAGGCGGCCAAGAACACCGGGGAGCTGTTTTTT. Translated, it gives CASSQEAAKNTGELFF.

This clonotype was found a few times. The V gene is TRBV12-3 or TRBV12-4, the J gene TRBJ1-1; tentatively, D is TRBD1 (6 bases). Trimming removed 5 bases at V and 6 bases at J, with 16 bases between. The length of the CDR3 is 14 residues. CDR3 protein: CASSPTGLSPEAFF. In DNA form, the CDR3 reads TGTGCCAGCAGTCCCACAGGGTTGTCACCTGAAGCTTTCTTT.

The chain employs TRBV6-1 and TRBJ1-5; 8 bases map to TRBD1. There are 16 residues in the CDR3. With 5 bases clipped from V and 5 bases from J, the junction kept 11 bases outside the gene matches. CDR1 and CDR2 (germline): MNHNS, SASEGT. CDR3 in DNA: TGTGCCAGCAGTCGATCCGGGACAGGCGCTTATCAGCCCCAGCATTTT. This sequence encodes CASSRSGTGAYQPQHF.

V is TRBV3-1 and J is TRBJ2-3; TRBD2 aligns across 15 bases. Germline CDR1 is LGHDT and CDR2 is YNNKEL (reference sequence). CDR3 length: 20 amino acids. The ends lost 3 bases at V and 3 bases at J; junction bases unmatched: 13. The DNA of the CDR3 is TGTGCCAGCAGCCACCCGGAGGGCGCCGGGACTAGCGGGGGGACAGATACGCAGTATTTT. Its translation is CASSHPEGAGTSGGTDTQYF.

The rearrangement links TRBV18 to TRBJ2-7; perhaps TRBD1 as D (6 bases). This CDR3 has 13 residues. V was cut by 1 base and J by 7 bases, with 11 bases left in between. Germline-derived CDR1 and CDR2 are KGHSH and LQKENI. The CDR3 protein is CASSPLQGFEQYF. CDR3 DNA: TGTGCCAGCTCACCACTCCAGGGGTTTGAGCAGTACTTC.

The chain employs TRBV7-2 and TRBJ2-7; D possibly corresponds to TRBD2 (6 bases). V was shortened by 5 bases and J by 2 bases, with 13 bases between the two germline ends. The germline gives CDR1 SGHTA, CDR2 FQGNSA. The CDR3 sequence is 14 residues long. The CDR3 DNA is TGTGCCAGCAGCAAAGGGACTTTGACCTACGAGCAGTACTTC. Translating it yields CASSKGTLTYEQYF.

This clonotype showed up just a few times. CDR3 sequence reads: CASNTPGHSGGANPGELFF. The CDR3 bases are TGCGCCAGCAACACACCAGGGCATAGCGGGGGGGCCAATCCCGGGGAGCTGTTTTTT. The chain joins TRBV4-1 to TRBJ2-2; 11 bases are a match to TRBD2. The germline V gene encodes CDR1 MGHRA and CDR2 YSYEKL. This CDR3 is 19 amino acids long. V shed 7 bases and J 6 bases; nucleotides not matched to a gene: 19.

The rearrangement links TRBV24-1 to TRBJ2-1, with 8 bases lining up with TRBD1. The V gene end was trimmed by 3 bases and the J gene end by 4 bases; junction bases not matched to a gene: 4. CDR3 length: 15 residues. Germline values: CDR1 KGHDR, CDR2 SFDVKD. The CDR3 nucleotides are TGTGCCACCAGTGATCAGGGGGCGCGGTACAATGAGCAGTTCTTC. The encoded protein is CATSDQGARYNEQFF.